This T cell receptor (beta chain) is drawn from a study of regulatory T cells in long-lasting Graves disease. In building TCR beta libraries, iRepertoire HTBI primers were used together with Arm-PCR of CDR3 regions. TCRdb called the multiplex PCR reads again in MiXCR, with one record for every CDR3 protein. The table shows about 620,000 distinct CDR3 sequences, with approximately 15% occurring only once. This clonotype was recorded many times. Regarding time point: newly diagnosed GD, antithyroid drugs for less than 3 months. After RNA was extracted from PBMCs, the TCR library was made from it. The same data also went into a second study, on T cells in Graves' hyperthyroidism and ophthalmopathy.

The specimen comprised peripheral blood mononuclear cells (PBMCs), sampled at new diagnosis, from a patient treated with antithyroid drugs. The clonotype comes from a young woman with Graves disease.

The CDR3 is CASSARLTSYEQYF. The CDR3 nucleotides read TGTGCCAGCAGTGCCCGACTAACATCCTACGAGCAGTACTTC. This chain connects TRBV27 to TRBJ2-7; maybe TRBD2 (5 bases). This CDR3 contains 14 residues. Germline CDR1 MNHEY, CDR2 SMNVEV (reference sequence). V was shortened by 5 bases and J by 1 base, with 12 bases between the two germline ends.